This note documents a single T cell receptor beta chain sequence. Participants came from fewer than 25 US areas, aged about 18 to 89 years. Donors were grouped by their self-reported clinical history. This specimen comes from a study of blood T cell repertoires in COVID-19. About the study: T cells, B-cell-depleted T cells, or PBMCs provided the cDNA or gDNA that served as material.

Original data processing: Estimation of nucleated cell counts relied on the amplification of reference gene primers. This table comes from immunoSEQ multiplex PCR, and its TCRdb copy is limited to in-frame clones, with some not included. That table furnishes V, J and clone size, whereas the DNA furnished D and trimming. The repertoire has 350,000 to 550,000 clones, roughly nine tenths of them found once; the top ten carry around 1.1%. The material sequenced was PBMCs or T cells enriched from blood (not recorded which). The source is a man under 40 who had recovered from COVID-19.

The CDR3 reads CSVGHLDTQYF. In DNA, the CDR3 is TGCAGTGTAGGACACCTAGATACGCAGTATTTT. The chain employs TRBV20-1 and TRBJ2-3; D may be TRBD1 (5 bases). CDR1 and CDR2 (germline): DFQATT, SNEGSKA (reference sequence). The CDR3 spans 11 residues. The germline V and J ends were trimmed by 7 bases and 5 bases, with 10 bases remaining between them.